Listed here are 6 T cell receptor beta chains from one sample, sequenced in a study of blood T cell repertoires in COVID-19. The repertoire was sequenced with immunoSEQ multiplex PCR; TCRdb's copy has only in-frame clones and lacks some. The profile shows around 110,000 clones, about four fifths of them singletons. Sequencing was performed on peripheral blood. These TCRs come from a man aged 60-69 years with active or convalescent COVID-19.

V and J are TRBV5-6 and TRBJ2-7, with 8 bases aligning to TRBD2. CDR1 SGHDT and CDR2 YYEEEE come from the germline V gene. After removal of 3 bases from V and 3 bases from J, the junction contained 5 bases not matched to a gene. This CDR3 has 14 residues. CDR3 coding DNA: TGTGCCAGCAGCTCAATAGCGGGATTCTACGAGCAGTACTTC. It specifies CASSSIAGFYEQYF. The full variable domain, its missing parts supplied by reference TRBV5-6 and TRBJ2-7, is DAGVTQSPTHLIKTRGQQVTLRCSPKSGHDTVSWYQQALGQGPQFIFQYYEEEERQRGNFPDRFSGHQFPNYSSELNVNALLLGDSALYLCASSSIAGFYEQYFGPGTRLTVT.

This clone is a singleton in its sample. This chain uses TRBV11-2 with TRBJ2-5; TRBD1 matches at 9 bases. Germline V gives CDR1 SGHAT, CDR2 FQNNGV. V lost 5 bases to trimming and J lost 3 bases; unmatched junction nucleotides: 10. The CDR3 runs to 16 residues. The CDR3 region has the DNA TGTGCCAGCAGCCATATAAAGGGACAGGGAAAAGAGACCCAGTACTTC. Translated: CASSHIKGQGKETQYF. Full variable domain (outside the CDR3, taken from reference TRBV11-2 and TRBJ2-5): EAGVAQSPRYKIIEKRQSVAFWCNPISGHATLYWYQQILGQGPKLLIQFQNNGVVDDSQLPKDRFSAERLKGVDSTLKIQPAKLEDSAVYLCASSHIKGQGKETQYFGPGTRLLVL.

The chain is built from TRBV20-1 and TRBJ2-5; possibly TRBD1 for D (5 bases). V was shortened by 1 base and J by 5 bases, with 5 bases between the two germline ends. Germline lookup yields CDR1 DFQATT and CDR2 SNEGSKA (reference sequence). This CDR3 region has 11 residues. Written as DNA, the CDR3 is TGCAGTGCTAGAGCAGGGGAGACCCAGTACTTC. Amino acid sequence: CSARAGETQYF.

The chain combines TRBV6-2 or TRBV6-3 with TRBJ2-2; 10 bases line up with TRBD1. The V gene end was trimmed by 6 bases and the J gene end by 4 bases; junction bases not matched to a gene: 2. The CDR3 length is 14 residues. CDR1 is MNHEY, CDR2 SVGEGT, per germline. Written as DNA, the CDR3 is TGTGCCAGCAGCAGGACAGGGGGCACCGGGGAGCTGTTTTTT. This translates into CASSRTGGTGELFF.

CDR3 sequence reads: CASTTSRSNQPQHF. In DNA, the CDR3 is TGTGCCAGCACTACTTCTAGAAGCAATCAGCCCCAGCATTTT. The chain employs TRBV28 and TRBJ1-5; D call uncertain. This CDR3 contains 14 residues. V dropped 7 bases and J dropped 1 base, with 11 bases sitting between them. Germline V CDR1 and CDR2: MDHEN, SYDVKM.

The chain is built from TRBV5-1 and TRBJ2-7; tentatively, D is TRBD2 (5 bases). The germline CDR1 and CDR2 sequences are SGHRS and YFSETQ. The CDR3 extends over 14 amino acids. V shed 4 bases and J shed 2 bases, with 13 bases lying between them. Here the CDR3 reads CASSPDGDTYEQYF. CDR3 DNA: TGCGCCAGCAGCCCCGACGGGGATACCTACGAGCAGTACTTC.